A single sample is the source of the 32 T cell receptor beta chains below, sequenced in a study of control samples from healthy donors and cancer patients. Assay used: immunoSEQ multiplex PCR; TCRdb lists only in-frame clones, some missing. The table lists 150,000 to 200,000 clones, about 93% of them singletons. The sequencing sample was made of blood. These TCRs come from a woman under 40 in good health.

The rearrangement joins TRBV28 to TRBJ1-5; D is undetermined. V lost 5 bases to trimming and J lost 4 bases, with 12 bases between them. CDR1 is MDHEN, CDR2 SYDVKM, per germline. The CDR3 spans 14 residues. The CDR3 loop reads CASSETGDNQPQHF. CDR3 nucleotide sequence: TGTGCCAGCAGTGAAACGGGAGATAATCAGCCCCAGCATTTT.

This clone was picked up a small number of times. The V call is TRBV10-1, the J call TRBJ1-5; no firm D call. Germline V gives CDR1 WNHNN, CDR2 SYGVQD (reference sequence). The ends were cut back, 4 bases at V and 0 bases at J, with 10 bases in the middle. The CDR3 loop spans 15 amino acids. CDR3 sequence (DNA): TGCGCCAGCAGTGTCTTCGTATATAGCAATCAGCCCCAGCATTTT. Translation gives CASSVFVYSNQPQHF.

The chain employs TRBV19 and TRBJ1-4, with TRBD1 as a possible D gene (6 bases). Germline V gives CDR1 LNHDA, CDR2 SQIVND (reference sequence). This CDR3 has 13 residues. V was clipped by 7 bases and J by 5 bases, with 11 bases between them. This chain's CDR3 is CASTRGPNEKLFF. CDR3 in DNA: TGTGCCAGTACGCGGGGGCCGAATGAAAAACTGTTTTTT.

V gene TRBV10-3 combines with J gene TRBJ2-1, with 11 nucleotides matching TRBD2. The CDR3 spans 16 residues. The V segment lost 3 bases and the J segment 10 bases; nucleotides outside the gene matches: 11. Looked up from germline, CDR1 is ENHRY and CDR2 is SYGVKD. In nucleotides, the CDR3 is TGTGCCATCAGTGAATCCGGGACTAGCGGCAACGGCGAGCAGTTCTTC. This gives the protein CAISESGTSGNGEQFF.

The chain couples TRBV6-2 or TRBV6-3 to TRBJ2-3; the D gene could be TRBD1 or TRBD2 (7 bases each). Germline V gene sequence: CDR1 MNHEY, CDR2 SVGEGT. V was cut by 6 bases and J by 1 base, with 17 bases left in between. CDR3 length: 16 residues. The CDR3 DNA reads as TGTGCCAGCAGCCCCCCGCAGGGGGGGGGCACAGATACGCAGTATTTT. It specifies CASSPPQGGGTDTQYF.

The chain's CDR3 is CASSYLAADQPQHF. CDR3 coding DNA: TGTGCCAGCAGTTATTTAGCGGCGGATCAGCCCCAGCATTTT. This chain links TRBV27 with TRBJ1-5; no clear D. The length of the CDR3 is 14 residues. Germline V lookup: CDR1 MNHEY, CDR2 SMNVEV (reference sequence). V dropped 4 bases and J dropped 5 bases, with 12 bases sitting between them.

The sample holds one count of this clone. The chain couples TRBV2 to TRBJ2-7, with unresolved D. Germline CDR1 reads SNHLY; CDR2 reads FYNNEI. V was trimmed by 6 bases and J by 3 bases, leaving 9 bases between them. The CDR3 extends over 12 amino acids. The CDR3 is CASRDRIYEQYF. In nucleotides, the CDR3 is TGTGCCAGCAGGGACCGAATCTACGAGCAGTACTTC. Complete variable domain (other parts from reference TRBV2 and TRBJ2-7): EPEVTQTPSHQVTQMGQEVILRCVPISNHLYFYWYRQILGQKVEFLVSFYNNEISEKSEIFDDQFSVERPDGSNFTLKIRSTKLEDSAMYFCASRDRIYEQYFGPGTRLTVT.

This clone was seen once. The chain joins TRBV9 to TRBJ2-1, with 7 bases aligning to TRBD1. Trimming cost V 4 bases and J 2 bases; bases outside gene matches: 6. The length of the CDR3 is 15 residues. Per the germline V gene, CDR1 is SGDLS and CDR2 is YYNGEE. CDR3 nucleotides: TGTGCCAGCAGCTTGACAGGGACAACCTACAATGAGCAGTTCTTC. Translating gives CASSLTGTTYNEQFF.

This clone was detected ten times or more. The rearrangement links TRBV27 to TRBJ1-6, with TRBD1 matching over 9 bases. Germline CDR1 and CDR2: MNHEY and SMNVEV (reference sequence). CDR3 length: 14 amino acids. Trimming at V came to 5 bases and at J to 10 bases, leaving 6 bases not matched to a gene. The CDR3 protein is CASSPPGTGSPLHF. The CDR3 DNA follows: TGTGCCAGCAGTCCTCCCGGGACAGGGTCACCCCTCCACTTT.

The CDR3 coding sequence is TGTGCCAGCAAGAGCCCTGGGGTAGACATTCAGTACTTC. Translated, it gives CASKSPGVDIQYF. The chain couples TRBV6-5 to TRBJ2-4; D remains ambiguous. V lost 7 bases and J 8 bases, leaving 15 bases between the germline ends. The germline gives CDR1 MNHEY, CDR2 SVGAGI. The CDR3 contains 13 residues.

This chain uses TRBV6-5 with TRBJ2-4, with 7 bases that match TRBD1. After removal of 5 bases from V and 3 bases from J, the junction contained 4 bases not matched to a gene. Germline lookup yields CDR1 MNHEY and CDR2 SVGAGI. The CDR3 is 14 amino acids. CDR3 DNA: TGTGCCAGCAGTACCGGGACAGTCAAAAACATTCAGTACTTC. Amino acid sequence: CASSTGTVKNIQYF.

The gene calls are TRBV12-5 and TRBJ1-1; perhaps TRBD1 as D (6 bases). The V end lost 6 bases, the J end lost 6 bases, and 11 bases lay between the germline ends. This CDR3 is built from 12 residues. The germline CDR1 and CDR2 sequences are LGHNT and FRNRAP. For the CDR3, the DNA is TGTGCTAGTGGAAAGGGGGATCCTGAAGCTTTCTTT. This sequence encodes CASGKGDPEAFF. Together with reference TRBV12-5 and TRBJ1-1, the CDR3 gives the full variable domain: DARVTQTPRHKVTEMGQEVTMRCQPILGHNTVFWYRQTMMQGLELLAYFRNRAPLDDSGMPKDRFSAEMPDATLATLKIQPSEPRDSAVYFCASGKGDPEAFFGQGTRLTVV.

The chain links TRBV11-3 to TRBJ2-2, with 7 positions matching TRBD1. V shed 4 bases, J shed 6 bases, and the junction held 2 bases outside the gene matches. There are 13 residues in the CDR3. CDR1 and CDR2 from the germline V gene are SGHNT and YENEEA. CDR3 in amino acids: CASSSTGAGELFF. The CDR3 DNA reads TGTGCCAGCAGCTCCACAGGGGCCGGGGAGCTGTTTTTT. Drawing the rest from reference TRBV11-3 and TRBJ2-2, the complete variable domain is EAGVVQSPRYKIIEKKQPVAFWCNPISGHNTLYWYLQNLGQGPELLIRYENEEAVDDSQLPKDRFSAERLKGVDSTLKIQPAELGDSAVYLCASSSTGAGELFFGEGSRLTVL.

This chain uses TRBV27 with TRBJ1-6; unclear D gene. Germline lookup yields CDR1 MNHEY and CDR2 SMNVEV (reference sequence). This CDR3 has 18 residues. V lost 0 bases, J lost 3 bases, and 15 bases lay in between. The CDR3 DNA sequence: TGTGCCAGCAGTTTATCCGGGTTTCCAGAGAGCTATAATTCACCCCTCCACTTT. Residues: CASSLSGFPESYNSPLHF.

The chain employs TRBV13 and TRBJ1-3; no firm D call. CDR1 is PRHDT, CDR2 FYEKMQ, per germline (reference sequence). V lost 1 base and J lost 10, with 8 bases in between. This CDR3 has 12 residues. The CDR3 sequence: CASSLDGRTIYF. The CDR3 nucleotides read TGTGCCAGCAGCTTAGACGGTCGGACCATATATTTT. Drawing the rest from reference TRBV13 and TRBJ1-3, the complete variable domain is AAGVIQSPRHLIKEKRETATLKCYPIPRHDTVYWYQQGPGQDPQFLISFYEKMQSDKGSIPDRFSAQQFSDYHSELNMSSLELGDSALYFCASSLDGRTIYFGEGSWLTVV.

The chain employs TRBV10-2 and TRBJ1-1; D unclear. Between the trimmed V and J ends, which lost 6 bases and 3 bases, there was a span of 11 bases. The CDR3 length is 13 residues. Germline V gene data show CDR1 as WSHSY and CDR2 as SAAADI. The CDR3 sequence: CASSTDAHTEAFF. In nucleotides, the CDR3 is TGCGCCAGCAGCACGGACGCACACACTGAAGCTTTCTTT.

The V call is TRBV5-5, the J call TRBJ2-7, with TRBD1 matching over 9 bases. CDR3 size: 14 residues. CDR1 is SGHKS, CDR2 YYEKEE, per germline (reference sequence). J was trimmed by 2 bases and V by 3 bases; bases with no gene match: 3. CDR3: CASSYGTGPYEQYF. In DNA form, the CDR3 reads TGTGCCAGCAGCTACGGGACAGGGCCCTACGAGCAGTACTTC.

This chain joins TRBV29-1 and TRBJ2-3; D is unclear. Germline CDR1 SQVTM, CDR2 ANQGSEA. V was shortened by 3 bases and J by 4 bases, with 8 bases between the two germline ends. This CDR3 is 12 amino acids long. CDR3 loop: CSVENAADTQYF. The CDR3 nucleotides read TGCAGCGTTGAGAATGCGGCAGATACGCAGTATTTT.

The rearrangement uses TRBV19 and TRBJ2-1, with D unclear. This CDR3 comprises 12 residues. Germline V gene sequence: CDR1 LNHDA, CDR2 SQIVND (reference sequence). V lost 5 bases and J lost 4, with 6 bases in between. The DNA of the CDR3 is TGTGCCAGTAGTGTCGGGTACAATGAGCAGTTCTTC. This encodes CASSVGYNEQFF.

The V gene is TRBV28, the J gene TRBJ1-1; a weak D match, TRBD1 (5 bases). The CDR3 spans 15 residues. Trimming shortened V by 3 bases and J by 8 bases, and 19 bases separated the two germline ends. In germline, CDR1 is MDHEN, CDR2 SYDVKM. CDR3 sequence: CASSFWLGGEMEAFF. CDR3 DNA sequence: TGTGCCAGCAGTTTCTGGCTGGGAGGGGAAATGGAAGCTTTCTTT.

V and J are TRBV7-2 and TRBJ1-2; 7 bases line up with TRBD1. In germline, CDR1 is SGHTA, CDR2 FQGNSA. The CDR3 is 17 amino acids. Germline trimming cut 2 bases from V and 3 bases from J; bases unmatched to any gene: 12. The CDR3 region has the DNA TGTGCCAGCAGCTTAAGGGAGGGGCCAGGGGGATACTATGGCTACACCTTC. Translated, it gives CASSLREGPGGYYGYTF. Filled out from reference TRBV7-2 and TRBJ1-2, the complete variable domain reads GAGVSQSPSNKVTEKGKDVELRCDPISGHTALYWYRQSLGQGLEFLIYFQGNSAPDKSGLPSDRFSAERTGGSVSTLTIQRTQQEDSAVYLCASSLREGPGGYYGYTFGSGTRLTVV.

V and J are TRBV28 and TRBJ2-7, with 7 bases aligning to TRBD1. The CDR3 is 15 residues long. V was pared by 6 bases and J by 3 bases, with 11 bases of the junction left unmatched. Germline CDR1 reads MDHEN; CDR2 reads SYDVKM. The CDR3 DNA reads as TGTGCCAGCAGCCTTACCTCGACAGGGAACTACGAGCAGTACTTC. Its translation: CASSLTSTGNYEQYF.

This chain uses TRBV27 with TRBJ2-7; tentatively, D is TRBD1 (6 bases). There are 12 residues in the CDR3. Germline V CDR1 and CDR2: MNHEY, SMNVEV (reference sequence). The V end was cut by 4 bases, the J end by 6 bases, with 10 bases between. CDR3 in amino acids: CASSYTGSEQYF. The CDR3 bases are TGTGCCAGCAGTTACACAGGGTCCGAGCAGTACTTC.

This clone showed up just a few times. This chain connects TRBV11-2 to TRBJ2-1, with TRBD2 matching 8 bases. Germline loops: CDR1 SGHAT, CDR2 FQNNGV. This CDR3 comprises 17 residues. V lost 0 bases, J lost 2 bases, and 6 bases stayed unmatched. DNA for the CDR3: TGTGCCAGCAGCTTAGAGGCCAGCGGGAGCCCCTACAATGAGCAGTTCTTC. As protein: CASSLEASGSPYNEQFF. The full variable domain, with the rest looked up from reference TRBV11-2 and TRBJ2-1, is EAGVAQSPRYKIIEKRQSVAFWCNPISGHATLYWYQQILGQGPKLLIQFQNNGVVDDSQLPKDRFSAERLKGVDSTLKIQPAKLEDSAVYLCASSLEASGSPYNEQFFGPGTRLTVL.

The rearrangement joins TRBV27 to TRBJ2-3; maybe TRBD2 (5 bases). V was trimmed by 3 bases and J by 1 base, leaving 8 bases between them. CDR1 is MNHEY, CDR2 SMNVEV, per germline (reference sequence). The CDR3 runs 14 residues. CDR3 in DNA: TGTGCCAGCAGTTTTTTTAGCGGCACAGATACGCAGTATTTT. This sequence encodes CASSFFSGTDTQYF.

The V call is TRBV4-1, the J call TRBJ2-5, with 9 bases aligning to TRBD2. The CDR3 sequence is 16 residues long. V shed 0 bases and J 4 bases; nucleotides not matched to a gene: 6. CDR1 is MGHRA, CDR2 YSYEKL, per germline. CDR3 in DNA: TGCGCCAGCAGCCAAGAAGGGCTAGCGGGAAGAGAGACCCAGTACTTC. Protein: CASSQEGLAGRETQYF.

CDR3: CASSDPIRGYTF. The DNA for the CDR3 is TGTGCCAGCAGCGATCCCATTAGGGGCTACACCTTC. This rearrangement joins TRBV28 to TRBJ1-2, with D hard to call. The ends were cut back, 6 bases at V and 8 bases at J, with 13 bases in the middle. The CDR3 runs to 12 residues. Germline V gene lookup returns CDR1 MDHEN and CDR2 SYDVKM.

The V and J genes are TRBV21-1 and TRBJ2-1; no check of the table's D call, TRBD1, against the DNA was made. TRBV21-1 is flagged as a pseudogene. The CDR3 runs 16 residues. CDR3: CASSAWAGSDYNEQFF. The CDR3 coding sequence is TGTGCCAGCAGCGCATGGGCAGGGTCCGACTACAATGAGCAGTTCTTC.

The chain is built from TRBV28 and TRBJ2-2, with a tentative D call TRBD2 (6 bases). Per the germline V gene, CDR1 is MDHEN and CDR2 is SYDVKM. The CDR3 sequence is 16 residues long. V dropped 6 bases and J dropped 5 bases, with 19 bases sitting between them. This CDR3 is CASSPVGGVRTGELFF. For the CDR3, the DNA is TGTGCCAGCAGCCCTGTGGGGGGAGTGAGGACCGGGGAGCTGTTTTTT. Using reference TRBV28 and TRBJ2-2 for the parts outside the CDR3, the full variable domain is DVKVTQSSRYLVKRTGEKVFLECVQDMDHENMFWYRQDPGLGLRLIYFSYDVKMKEKGDIPEGYSVSREKKERFSLILESASTNQTSMYLCASSPVGGVRTGELFFGEGSRLTVL.

The V gene is TRBV27, the J gene TRBJ2-7; 9 bases align to TRBD1. The V gene's germline CDR1 is MNHEY and CDR2 SMNVEV (reference sequence). The trim removed 4 bases at V and 4 bases at J, leaving 2 bases unmatched. The CDR3 length is 13 residues. CDR3 bases: TGTGCCAGCAGTTCGACAGGGGGATACGAGCAGTACTTC. This encodes CASSSTGGYEQYF.

The chain combines TRBV30 with TRBJ2-3; D is uncertain. The CDR3 has 11 residues. V dropped 7 bases and J dropped 4 bases, with 9 bases sitting between them. CDR1 is GTSNPN and CDR2 is SVGIG in the germline V gene (reference sequence). CDR3 in amino acids: CASAPADTQYF. The DNA for the CDR3 is TGTGCCTCCGCCCCGGCAGATACGCAGTATTTT.

CDR3 DNA sequence: TGCGCCAGCAGTGAGGCAGGGGGCGGTCAGCCCCAGCATTTT. Translating it yields CASSEAGGGQPQHF. V is TRBV10-2 and J is TRBJ1-5, with TRBD1 matching over 8 bases. J was trimmed by 6 bases and V by 2 bases; bases with no gene match: 3. CDR3 length: 14 amino acids. CDR1 is WSHSY, CDR2 SAAADI, per germline.